The present T cell receptor (beta chain) was sequenced within a study of radiotherapy plus CTLA-4 blockade in lung cancer. TCRdb keeps only in-frame clones here, not all; method: immunoSEQ multiplex PCR. Of tens of thousands of clones in the sample, 70% to 80% were seen once. On this clone itself: What it binds is unknown.

Overall study results and limits: After radiotherapy and ipilimumab, tumor-derived clones expanded in peripheral blood.

The germline V gene encodes CDR1 MGHRA and CDR2 YSYEKL. Trimming pared 4 bases from V and 4 bases from J, leaving 13 bases between. The CDR3 is 15 amino acids. The receptor comes from a human donor with non-small cell lung cancer that progressed on radiotherapy plus ipilimumab. The J gene is TRBJ2-2, the V gene TRBV4-1, with D possibly TRBD1 on 6 matching bases. The sample was peripheral blood, taken from a patient treated with radiotherapy plus ipilimumab. The CDR3 DNA sequence: TGCGCCAGCAGCCCCCGGGACATTTCCACCGGGGAGCTGTTTTTT. Translated, it gives CASSPRDISTGELFF.